These 21 T cell receptor beta chains were sequenced from one sample in a study of regulatory T cells in long-lasting Graves disease. Relying on iRepertoire HTBI primers and Arm-PCR of CDR3 regions, the team built TCR beta libraries. TCRdb reprocessed the multiplex PCR reads via MiXCR and lists one record per CDR3 protein. The repertoire holds some 490,000 distinct CDR3 sequences, with approximately 12% as singletons. The sample's time point: newly diagnosed GD, antithyroid drugs for less than 3 months. From PBMCs, RNA was extracted and then used to make the TCR library. In addition, the sample was reused for a study of T cells in Graves' hyperthyroidism and ophthalmopathy.

Sequencing used peripheral blood mononuclear cells (PBMCs), obtained at new diagnosis, from a patient treated with antithyroid drugs. The receptors were sampled from a woman between 25 and 40 years old with Graves disease.

The chain combines TRBV6-2 or TRBV6-3 with TRBJ2-7; the match to TRBD1 covers 7 bases. The V gene end was trimmed by 5 bases and the J gene end by 3 bases; junction bases not matched to a gene: 7. CDR1 MNHEY and CDR2 SVGEGT come from the germline V gene. The CDR3 consists of 14 residues. CDR3 protein: CASSELGTDYEQYF. The CDR3 nucleotides are TGTGCCAGCAGTGAACTAGGGACAGACTACGAGCAGTACTTC.

The CDR3 reads CASSLRMSGQPQHF. The CDR3 DNA reads as TGTGCCAGCAGTCTTCGGATGTCCGGGCAGCCCCAGCATTTT. The J gene is TRBJ1-5, the V gene TRBV27; D gene ambiguous. V lost 5 bases to trimming and J lost 7 bases, with 15 bases between them. The CDR3 runs to 14 residues. Germline CDR1 MNHEY, CDR2 SMNVEV (reference sequence).

This clonotype was seen repeatedly, ten times or more. This chain connects TRBV5-5 to TRBJ2-1; tentative D call: TRBD2 (5 bases). V gave up 2 bases and J gave up 3 bases, with 9 bases separating them. CDR3 length: 14 amino acids. Germline assignment: CDR1 SGHKS and CDR2 YYEKEE (reference sequence). The CDR3 DNA reads TGTGCCAGCAGCTTTGAAGCGGACTACAATGAGCAGTTCTTC. Its translation: CASSFEADYNEQFF.

At least ten counts were recorded for this clonotype. The V and J genes are TRBV2 and TRBJ2-7, with 9 bases aligning to TRBD2. This CDR3 contains 16 residues. The V and J ends lost 4 bases and 0 bases, in that order; junction bases with no gene match: 7. Germline assignment: CDR1 SNHLY and CDR2 FYNNEI. Here the CDR3 reads CASSGPTSGSSYEQYF. The CDR3 DNA sequence: TGTGCCAGCAGTGGCCCGACTAGCGGAAGCTCCTACGAGCAGTACTTC.

The gene calls are TRBV5-5 and TRBJ2-7, with D perhaps given as TRBD1 or TRBD2 (5 bases each). Germline V gene data show CDR1 as SGHKS and CDR2 as YYEKEE (reference sequence). V lost 0 bases, J lost 2 bases, and 9 bases lay in between. This CDR3 spans 14 amino acids. The DNA for the CDR3 is TGTGCCAGCAGCTTGGCCCAGGGACCCTACGAGCAGTACTTC. Encoded protein: CASSLAQGPYEQYF. The variable domain in full, with the rest retrieved from reference TRBV5-5 and TRBJ2-7, is DAGVTQSPTHLIKTRGQQVTLRCSPISGHKSVSWYQQVLGQGPQFIFQYYEKEERGRGNFPDRFSARQFPNYSSELNVNALLLGDSALYLCASSLAQGPYEQYFGPGTRLTVT.

This clonotype was seen many times. J is TRBJ2-5 and V is TRBV3-1, with D perhaps matching TRBD2 (6 bases). Trimming removed 4 bases at V and 4 bases at J, with 19 bases between. Germline CDR1 and CDR2: LGHDT and YNNKEL (reference sequence). The CDR3 runs to 16 residues. The CDR3 reads CASSPGDGHSGETQYF. CDR3 bases: TGTGCCAGCAGCCCGGGAGACGGGCATTCAGGAGAGACCCAGTACTTC.

At least ten counts were recorded for this clonotype. V and J are TRBV11-2 and TRBJ2-7; TRBD2 aligns across 9 bases. V dropped 4 bases and J dropped 3; count of bases not matched to a gene: 4. This CDR3 has 14 amino acids. The germline V gene has CDR1 SGHAT and CDR2 FQNNGV. The CDR3 region has the DNA TGTGCCAGCAGCTCCCGGACTAGCGACTACGAGCAGTACTTC. Residues: CASSSRTSDYEQYF.

There are many counts of this clonotype. The V call is TRBV20-1, the J call TRBJ2-1; TRBD2 matches at 9 bases. V shed 1 base, J shed 7 bases, and the junction held 14 bases outside the gene matches. Germline assignment: CDR1 DFQATT and CDR2 SNEGSKA (reference sequence). The CDR3 sequence is 17 residues long. Written as DNA, the CDR3 is TGCAGTGCTAGAGTGTCGTCTAGCGGGATGAGGTGGAATGAGCAGTTCTTC. Its translation is CSARVSSSGMRWNEQFF.

This clonotype was found a few times. The genes are TRBV14 and TRBJ2-3, with 8 bases lining up with TRBD1. This CDR3 region has 15 residues. Germline CDR1 SGHDN, CDR2 FVKESK. The junction had 5 bases not matched to a gene; V was cut back by 2 bases and J by 4 bases. The CDR3 protein is CASSQRTGLPDTQYF. In DNA form, the CDR3 reads TGTGCCAGCAGCCAACGGACAGGGTTACCAGATACGCAGTATTTT. The variable domain in full, completed from reference TRBV14 and TRBJ2-3, reads EAGVTQFPSHSVIEKGQTVTLRCDPISGHDNLYWYRRVMGKEIKFLLHFVKESKQDESGMPNNRFLAERTGGTYSTLKVQPAELEDSGVYFCASSQRTGLPDTQYFGPGTRLTVL.

To note about this clonotype: A much larger clone lies a single base off, so this may be a read error. The V and J genes are TRBV18 and TRBJ1-3; no definite D call. The CDR3 is 15 amino acids. Per the germline V gene, CDR1 is KGHSH and CDR2 is LQKENI. CDR3 amino acids: CASSGSGGSGNTLYF. The CDR3 DNA sequence: TGTGCCAGCTCTGGGTCAGGAGGCTCTGGAAACACCTTATATTTT.

This clonotype was seen at least ten times. The chain uses TRBV20-1 and TRBJ2-1; 8 bases line up with TRBD1. CDR1 is DFQATT and CDR2 is SNEGSKA in the germline V gene (reference sequence). CDR3 length: 13 amino acids. Germline trimming cut 2 bases from V and 3 bases from J; bases unmatched to any gene: 0. For the CDR3, the DNA is TGCAGTGCTAGAACAGGGGGCTACAATGAGCAGTTCTTC. As protein: CSARTGGYNEQFF.

Remarks on this clonotype: The likely explanation is a read error, given a far larger clone one base away. The chain employs TRBV6-2 or TRBV6-3 and TRBJ2-4; 7 positions match TRBD1. The DNA end is a closer match to TRBJ1-2, so the J assignment may be wrong. The CDR3 is made up of 13 amino acids. Germline V gives CDR1 MNHEY, CDR2 SVGEGT. CDR3: CASSRGPSYCYTF. DNA of the CDR3: TGTGCCAGCAGTAGGGGGCCGTCCTATTGCTACACCTTC.

This clonotype occurred a few times. It is unclear where the CDR3 begins or ends on the DNA, so no DNA is shown, and the CDR3 is as TCRdb lists it. The rearrangement joins TRBV6-1 to TRBJ2-2; the listed D gene, TRBD1, was not tested against the DNA. Including both end residues, the CDR3 is 14 amino acids long. The germline V gene has CDR1 MNHNS and CDR2 SASEGT. CDR3: CASSPRWRSGSCFF.

In its sample, this clonotype was seen many times. The V and J genes are TRBV28 and TRBJ1-4; tentatively, D is TRBD1 (5 bases). The CDR3 is made up of 15 amino acids. CDR1 and CDR2 from the germline V gene are MDHEN and SYDVKM. Trimming stripped 4 bases from V and 10 bases from J, with 19 bases between. The CDR3 reads CASSSSTASEGKLFF. The CDR3, as DNA: TGTGCCAGCAGTTCCTCGACAGCCTCAGAGGGAAAACTGTTTTTT.

The chain recombines TRBV4-1 with TRBJ2-5; D is possibly TRBD2 (6 bases). V lost 1 base to trimming and J lost 2 bases, with 11 bases between them. The CDR3 is made up of 15 amino acids. The germline V gene has CDR1 MGHRA and CDR2 YSYEKL. CDR3 residues: CASSQGSGLQETQYF. The CDR3 DNA sequence: TGCGCCAGCAGCCAAGGTTCGGGACTTCAAGAGACCCAGTACTTC.

This clonotype appeared many times. The chain links TRBV7-2 to TRBJ1-2; a possible D gene is TRBD1 (5 bases). The germline V gene encodes CDR1 SGHTA and CDR2 FQGNSA. The CDR3 length is 14 residues. The V gene lost 1 base and the J gene lost 0 bases, with 6 bases spanning the gap. The CDR3 loop reads CASSLDRTNYGYTF. For the CDR3, the DNA is TGTGCCAGCAGCTTAGACAGGACTAACTATGGCTACACCTTC.

This clonotype has at least ten counts. V usage is TRBV13 and J usage is TRBJ2-5; perhaps D is TRBD1 or TRBD2 (5 bases each). V was trimmed by 5 bases and J by 5 bases, leaving 15 bases between them. This CDR3 is 14 amino acids long. Germline CDR1 and CDR2: PRHDT and FYEKMQ (reference sequence). The CDR3 coding sequence is TGTGCCAGCAGCAAAGGAGTCAGGGAGGAGACCCAGTACTTC. Amino acids: CASSKGVREETQYF.

This clonotype was counted at least ten times. The chain employs TRBV27 and TRBJ2-7; D is perhaps TRBD1 (6 bases). V dropped 6 bases and J dropped 0 bases, with 15 bases sitting between them. CDR3 size: 15 residues. The germline V gene has CDR1 MNHEY and CDR2 SMNVEV (reference sequence). CDR3 region: CASSPGQLSSYEQYF. The DNA of the CDR3 is TGTGCCAGCAGCCCCGGACAGCTAAGCTCCTACGAGCAGTACTTC.

This clonotype was recorded at least ten times. The chain couples TRBV28 to TRBJ2-5; D not certain. Germline V gene data show CDR1 as MDHEN and CDR2 as SYDVKM. With 3 bases removed from V and 2 bases from J, the gap between germline ends came to 16 bases. This CDR3 has 16 amino acids. The CDR3 is CASSFQDQPYQETQYF. In DNA, the CDR3 is TGTGCCAGCAGTTTCCAGGACCAGCCTTATCAAGAGACCCAGTACTTC.

This clonotype was found many times. V usage is TRBV10-3 and J usage is TRBJ1-2; the match to TRBD1 covers 10 bases. The junction had 8 bases not matched to a gene; V was cut back by 4 bases and J by 3 bases. The CDR3 sequence is 16 residues long. Germline V gene lookup returns CDR1 ENHRY and CDR2 SYGVKD. CDR3 in DNA: TGTGCCATCAGTGGCGGACAGGGGGAAGAAGACTATGGCTACACCTTC. It yields the protein CAISGGQGEEDYGYTF.

There are many counts of this clonotype. The chain couples TRBV6-1 to TRBJ2-1; D is possibly TRBD1 (7 bases). This CDR3 is 14 amino acids long. V was pared by 5 bases and J by 7 bases, with 15 bases between. Germline-derived CDR1 and CDR2 are MNHNS and SASEGT. The CDR3 region is CASSRGTVSNEQFF. The CDR3 nucleotides read TGTGCCAGCAGTCGGGGGACAGTTTCTAATGAGCAGTTCTTC.